Listed below are T cell receptor beta chains from one sample, sequenced in a study of T cell repertoires in cytomegalovirus infection. Using its own MiXCR run on the reads, TCRdb lists one record per CDR3 protein. The sample shows some 100,000 distinct CDR3 sequences, 20% to 30% of them seen only once. The sequencing input was CD8+ T cells from PBMCs. These receptors originate from a human donor in good health (CMV status not recorded). Some clones in this sample may be carry-over from other donors' samples. Each CDR3 is given with its conserved first and last residue. The order of the fields is clone size, V gene, J gene, D gene, CDR3 DNA, CDR3 protein. D genes are given only for firm matches. Not every row has a clone size; where given, it reads once, few, many or a size class.

clone_size: many; v_call: TRBV7-2; j_call: TRBJ2-7; d_call: NA; cdr3_nt: TGTGCCAGCAGCTTAGCGCGGAGGACCGACTCCTACGAGCAGTACTTC; cdr3_aa: CASSLARRTDSYEQYF
clone_size: NA; v_call: TRBV6-5; j_call: TRBJ1-5; d_call: TRBD1; cdr3_nt: TGTGCCAGCAGTCCCGGACAGGGGGCATTTGGGAATCAGCCCCAGCATTTT; cdr3_aa: CASSPGQGAFGNQPQHF
clone_size: few; v_call: TRBV4-2; j_call: TRBJ2-6; d_call: TRBD1; cdr3_nt: TGTGCCAGCAGCCAAGACTGGACAGGGGCGGACTCTGGGGCCAACGTCCTGACTTTC; cdr3_aa: CASSQDWTGADSGANVLTF
clone_size: many; v_call: TRBV28; j_call: TRBJ2-3; d_call: NA; cdr3_nt: TGTGCCAGCAGTTCCACCGGAGGCACAGATACGCAGTATTTT; cdr3_aa: CASSSTGGTDTQYF
clone_size: NA; v_call: TRBV12-3/TRBV12-4; j_call: TRBJ2-2; d_call: TRBD2; cdr3_nt: TGTGCCAGCAGTCGGACTAGCGGGAGCAACACCGGGGAGCTGTTTTTT; cdr3_aa: CASSRTSGSNTGELFF
clone_size: few; v_call: TRBV20-1; j_call: TRBJ2-1; d_call: TRBD2; cdr3_nt: TGCAGTGCTAGACCCGATGGGACTACCTACAATGAGCAGTTCTTC; cdr3_aa: CSARPDGTTYNEQFF
clone_size: NA; v_call: TRBV7-9; j_call: TRBJ2-7; d_call: NA; cdr3_nt: TGTGCCAGCAGCCCGGCGGGACATTCCTACGAGCAGTACTTC; cdr3_aa: CASSPAGHSYEQYF
clone_size: few; v_call: TRBV20-1; j_call: TRBJ2-1; d_call: TRBD2; cdr3_nt: TGCAGTGCTAGAGTGCTGGGACTAGCTACGAGAAGCTCCTACAATGAGCAGTTCTTC; cdr3_aa: CSARVLGLATRSSYNEQFF
clone_size: few; v_call: TRBV7-8; j_call: TRBJ2-5; d_call: NA; cdr3_nt: TGTGCCAGCAGCTTAGCGCGCGTACAGACGGTACAAGAGACCCAGTACTTC; cdr3_aa: CASSLARVQTVQETQYF
clone_size: NA; v_call: TRBV12-3/TRBV12-4; j_call: TRBJ2-1; d_call: TRBD2; cdr3_nt: TGTGCCAGCACGGTTCTAGCGGGGGGCTACAATGAGCAGTTCTTC; cdr3_aa: CASTVLAGGYNEQFF
clone_size: few; v_call: TRBV7-9; j_call: TRBJ1-4; d_call: NA; cdr3_nt: TGTGCCAGCAGCTCAGGACAGCCAACTAATGAAAAACTGTTTTTT; cdr3_aa: CASSSGQPTNEKLFF
clone_size: few; v_call: TRBV6-1; j_call: TRBJ2-3; d_call: NA; cdr3_nt: TGTGCCAGCAGTCCTCTGGGGAGCTCGGATACGCAGTATTTT; cdr3_aa: CASSPLGSSDTQYF
clone_size: many; v_call: TRBV7-9; j_call: TRBJ1-4; d_call: NA; cdr3_nt: TGTGCCAGCAGTTATAATCAGGGGATTGAAAAACTGTTTTTT; cdr3_aa: CASSYNQGIEKLFF
clone_size: NA; v_call: TRBV7-8; j_call: TRBJ1-1; d_call: NA; cdr3_nt: TGTGCCAGCAGCGAGGGGGACACTGAAGCTTTCTTT; cdr3_aa: CASSEGDTEAFF
clone_size: few; v_call: TRBV28; j_call: TRBJ2-7; d_call: NA; cdr3_nt: TGTGCCAGCAGCCCCCCTGGTGCTTACGAGCAGTACTTC; cdr3_aa: CASSPPGAYEQYF
clone_size: few; v_call: TRBV28; j_call: TRBJ1-2; d_call: NA; cdr3_nt: TGTGCCACGCGCGGACGGAGTTTAGACTACACCTTC; cdr3_aa: CATRGRSLDYTF
clone_size: NA; v_call: TRBV5-4; j_call: TRBJ2-7; d_call: NA; cdr3_nt: TGTGCCAGCAGCCTTCTGGGTGAGCAGTACTTC; cdr3_aa: CASSLLGEQYF
clone_size: NA; v_call: TRBV7-9; j_call: TRBJ1-5; d_call: NA; cdr3_nt: TGTGCCAGCACCCCGTCAGGGGGCAATCAGCCCCAGCATTTT; cdr3_aa: CASTPSGGNQPQHF
clone_size: many; v_call: TRBV7-2; j_call: TRBJ1-6; d_call: NA; cdr3_nt: TGTGCCAGCAGCTTAGGAACCTATAATTCACCCCTCCACTTT; cdr3_aa: CASSLGTYNSPLHF
clone_size: many; v_call: TRBV4-3; j_call: TRBJ1-2; d_call: NA; cdr3_nt: TGCGCCAGCAGCCAAGATTGGGCGCCAGCCTCTAACTATGGCTACACCTTC; cdr3_aa: CASSQDWAPASNYGYTF
clone_size: NA; v_call: TRBV29-1; j_call: TRBJ2-3; d_call: TRBD2; cdr3_nt: TGCAGCGTTGCAGCGGGGACTAGCGGGGGAAAAGTGCAGTATTTT; cdr3_aa: CSVAAGTSGGKVQYF
clone_size: NA; v_call: TRBV11-2; j_call: TRBJ2-1; d_call: TRBD2; cdr3_nt: TGTGCCAGCAGCTCCCTCCCTGGCGGGGGGGCTCGGAATGAGCAGTTCTTC; cdr3_aa: CASSSLPGGGARNEQFF
clone_size: few; v_call: TRBV12-3/TRBV12-4; j_call: TRBJ2-5; d_call: NA; cdr3_nt: TGTGCCAGCAGAGACACAGGCCACCAAGAGACCCAGTACTTC; cdr3_aa: CASRDTGHQETQYF
clone_size: many; v_call: TRBV5-1; j_call: TRBJ1-5; d_call: NA; cdr3_nt: TGCGCCAGCAGCCCGAGGTCAGGACTCGATCAGCCCCAGCATTTT; cdr3_aa: CASSPRSGLDQPQHF
clone_size: many; v_call: TRBV7-2; j_call: TRBJ2-7; d_call: NA; cdr3_nt: TGTGCCAGCAGCTTAGAAGTTAGCTACGAGCAGTACTTC; cdr3_aa: CASSLEVSYEQYF
clone_size: NA; v_call: TRBV19; j_call: TRBJ2-5; d_call: TRBD2; cdr3_nt: TGTGCCAGTAGCCACCTAGCGGGACAAGAGACCCAGTACTTC; cdr3_aa: CASSHLAGQETQYF
clone_size: few; v_call: TRBV19; j_call: TRBJ2-5; d_call: TRBD2; cdr3_nt: TGTGCCAGTAGTGTTAGCGGGAGTAACCAAGAGACCCAGTACTTC; cdr3_aa: CASSVSGSNQETQYF
clone_size: few; v_call: TRBV7-9; j_call: TRBJ1-2; d_call: NA; cdr3_nt: TGTGCCAGCAGCTTTTCCGGGACAAGAAATGGCTACACCTTC; cdr3_aa: CASSFSGTRNGYTF
clone_size: NA; v_call: TRBV30; j_call: TRBJ2-3; d_call: TRBD2; cdr3_nt: TGTGCCTGGAATAGCGGGGGATCCACAGATACGCAGTATTTT; cdr3_aa: CAWNSGGSTDTQYF
clone_size: many; v_call: TRBV7-2; j_call: TRBJ2-3; d_call: NA; cdr3_nt: TGTGCCAGCAGCTTAGACAATGCAGATACGCAGTATTTT; cdr3_aa: CASSLDNADTQYF
clone_size: NA; v_call: TRBV14; j_call: TRBJ2-7; d_call: TRBD2; cdr3_nt: TGTGCCAGCAGCCCCTGGACTAGCTCCTACGAGCAGTACTTC; cdr3_aa: CASSPWTSSYEQYF
clone_size: many; v_call: TRBV20-1; j_call: TRBJ2-5; d_call: TRBD2; cdr3_nt: TGCAGTGCAAATTTCCCCTTCCGGGAGGACCCACAAGAGACCCAGTACTTC; cdr3_aa: CSANFPFREDPQETQYF
clone_size: few; v_call: TRBV6-2/TRBV6-3; j_call: TRBJ2-1; d_call: TRBD2; cdr3_nt: TGTGCCAGCACCTGGACTAGCGGGAGGAATGAGCAGTTCTTC; cdr3_aa: CASTWTSGRNEQFF
clone_size: NA; v_call: TRBV4-1; j_call: TRBJ1-2; d_call: TRBD1; cdr3_nt: TGCGCCAGCAGCCAGGGCCAGACAGGGGCCCTCTATGGCTACACCTTC; cdr3_aa: CASSQGQTGALYGYTF
clone_size: many; v_call: TRBV4-3; j_call: TRBJ1-1; d_call: NA; cdr3_nt: TGCGCCAGCAGCCAAGATGGTAGAGAAGCTTTCTTT; cdr3_aa: CASSQDGREAFF
clone_size: NA; v_call: TRBV13; j_call: TRBJ1-4; d_call: NA; cdr3_nt: TGTGCCAGCAGCTTAGCAGGGAATGAAAAACTGTTTTTT; cdr3_aa: CASSLAGNEKLFF
clone_size: NA; v_call: TRBV12-3/TRBV12-4; j_call: TRBJ2-1; d_call: TRBD1; cdr3_nt: TGTGCCAGCAGAGAGACAGGGGGTCCATACAATGAGCAGTTCTTC; cdr3_aa: CASRETGGPYNEQFF
clone_size: few; v_call: TRBV12-3/TRBV12-4; j_call: TRBJ2-2; d_call: NA; cdr3_nt: TGTGCCAGCAGTTTAGCGCGGGACAGCAACACCGGGGAGCTGTTTTTT; cdr3_aa: CASSLARDSNTGELFF
clone_size: few; v_call: TRBV29-1; j_call: TRBJ2-7; d_call: TRBD1; cdr3_nt: TGCAGCGTTGAAGTCGAGACAGGGGGCTTTCCCTACGAGCAGTACTTC; cdr3_aa: CSVEVETGGFPYEQYF
clone_size: few; v_call: TRBV6-6; j_call: TRBJ2-7; d_call: NA; cdr3_nt: TGTGCCAGCAGCGGGGCCTCCTACGAGCAGTACTTC; cdr3_aa: CASSGASYEQYF
clone_size: many; v_call: TRBV7-8; j_call: TRBJ2-1; d_call: TRBD2; cdr3_nt: TGTGCCAGCAGCTTAGGTTGGACTAGCGGGTACAATGAGCAGTTCTTC; cdr3_aa: CASSLGWTSGYNEQFF
clone_size: NA; v_call: TRBV9; j_call: TRBJ2-6; d_call: NA; cdr3_nt: TGTGCCAGCAGCCGAGAGGACAGTGGGGCCAACGTCCTGACTTTC; cdr3_aa: CASSREDSGANVLTF
clone_size: NA; v_call: TRBV30; j_call: TRBJ1-5; d_call: NA; cdr3_nt: TGTGCCTGGAGTGTAGGGGCTCTGAGCAATCAGCCCCAGCATTTT; cdr3_aa: CAWSVGALSNQPQHF
clone_size: many; v_call: TRBV7-8; j_call: TRBJ2-3; d_call: NA; cdr3_nt: TGTGCCAGCAGCAAACCGGGTTCCCCTAGCACAGATACGCAGTATTTT; cdr3_aa: CASSKPGSPSTDTQYF
clone_size: NA; v_call: TRBV7-6; j_call: TRBJ2-1; d_call: NA; cdr3_nt: TGTGCCAGCAAGGGCCCCACCGACAATGAGCAGTTCTTC; cdr3_aa: CASKGPTDNEQFF